This T cell receptor (beta chain) was documented in a study of cytomegalovirus exposure and HLA in healthy donors. General study results and limits: Across donors, most TCRs were seen rarely, yet some public ones were widespread. In a later analysis, across HLA loci, associated TCR counts were highest for DRB1, lowest for HLA-C. Segments of the TCR beta V type were, in most cases, productive about 87% or about 30% of the time in an earlier analysis. As was reported, the classifier diagnosed cytomegalovirus status with high specificity and sensitivity.

Vbeta (60) and Jbeta (13) primers were used in the PCR. Method: immunoSEQ multiplex PCR; TCRdb's copy keeps in-frame clones and lacks some. This sample has 130,000 or so clones; over 75% occur once, and the top ten carry 2.1%. Remarks on this clone: What it binds is not known.

The CDR3 is 15 residues long. Germline V gene sequence: CDR1 LNHDA, CDR2 SQIVND (reference sequence). V lost 8 bases, J lost 7 bases, and 10 bases stayed unmatched. The TCR comes from a man aged 25 to 40 in good health and CMV-seronegative. Sequenced input: PBMCs. This chain uses TRBV19 with TRBJ2-1; 11 nucleotides line up with TRBD1. The CDR3 loop reads CASLKEGTGGNEQFF. The CDR3 coding sequence is TGTGCCAGTCTAAAGGAAGGGACAGGGGGAAATGAGCAGTTCTTC.